This T cell receptor (beta chain) was identified in a study of Graves' ophthalmopathy and Graves' hyperthyroidism. Study outcomes and limitations: Ophthalmopathy and stable hyperthyroidism were discriminated by a 13-signature model, with about 91% sensitivity and 81.08% specificity. With a specificity of about 73% and a sensitivity of 60% to 71%, the model predicted ophthalmopathy progression.

Hyperthyroidism patients had new diagnoses, durations under 2 months, and ages of 18 to 65. Clinicians diagnosed using symptoms, serum thyroxine, TRAb, thyroid ultrasound and orbital computed tomography. About this clonotype: Antigen unknown.

RNA transcripts were the source from which TCR beta CDR3 regions were amplified. HTBI primers primed a first-round RT-PCR, and a second-round multiplex PCR followed. From the multiplex PCR reads, TCRdb called clonotypes with MiXCR, one entry per CDR3 protein. The sample holds more than 1,000,000 distinct CDR3 sequences, 35% to 45% seen once. The CDR3 contains 15 residues. V was trimmed by 4 bases and J by 4 bases, leaving 17 bases between them. From germline, CDR1 is SGHRS and CDR2 YFSETQ. This clonotype was sampled from an adult man with Graves' hyperthyroidism. The V and J genes are TRBV5-1 and TRBJ1-1, with D perhaps TRBD1 (6 bases). The material sequenced was peripheral blood or thyroid tissue (not recorded which). The CDR3 protein is CASSQYRDTGTEAFF. In DNA form, the CDR3 reads TGCGCCAGCAGCCAATACCGGGACACAGGCACTGAAGCTTTCTTT.